This T cell receptor (beta chain) was identified in a study of OX40 agonist ivuxolimab in advanced cancers. If patients had autoimmune disease history or systemic immunosuppression, they were excluded. Only in-frame clones appear in the TCRdb table, and some are missing; sequencing was by immunoSEQ multiplex PCR. Of roughly 70,000 clones in the sample, about 84% were seen once. Germline values: CDR1 GTSNPN, CDR2 SVGIG (reference sequence). The CDR3 runs to 15 residues. Unmatched junction bases numbered 9, after V lost 4 bases and J lost 7 bases. V and J are TRBV30 and TRBJ1-6, with 8 nucleotides matching TRBD1. The specimen comprised CD4+ or CD8+ T cells sorted from blood, sampled in a trial of the OX40 agonist ivuxolimab. The TCR was taken from an adult with an advanced solid tumor such as melanoma, head and neck, liver or kidney cancer. The CDR3 sequence is CAWMLQAGGNSPLHF. CDR3 in DNA: TGTGCCTGGATGCTCCAAGCAGGGGGCAATTCACCCCTCCACTTT. The variable domain in full, with the rest retrieved from reference TRBV30 and TRBJ1-6, is SQTIHQWPATLVQPVGSPLSLECTVEGTSNPNLYWYRQAAGRGLQLLFYSVGIGQISSEVPQNLSASRPQDRQFILSSKKLLLSDSGFYLCAWMLQAGGNSPLHFGNGTRLTVT.